A single T cell receptor beta chain is shown here with its context. With 3 bases removed from V and 3 bases from J, the gap between germline ends came to 11 bases. The V gene's germline CDR1 is MNHNY and CDR2 SVGAGI (reference sequence). The CDR3 runs 14 residues. The data originate from a study of blood T cell repertoires in COVID-19. The overall study: Researchers got acute and convalescent COVID-19 samples from the United States, Italy and Spain. PBMCs, B-cell-depleted T cells, or T cells were the source of the cDNA or gDNA that made up the material.

The table came from immunoSEQ multiplex PCR; TCRdb's copy has only in-frame clones and leaves some out. The table lists about 400,000 clones, around 87% of them singletons. V usage is TRBV6-6 and J usage is TRBJ1-1, with D unresolved. This TCR came from a human donor in a cohort sampled during active COVID-19. The sequenced sample consisted of peripheral blood. As DNA, the CDR3 is TGTGCCAGCAGTTATCGGGGTGGGGACACTGAAGCTTTCTTT. Encoded protein: CASSYRGGDTEAFF.